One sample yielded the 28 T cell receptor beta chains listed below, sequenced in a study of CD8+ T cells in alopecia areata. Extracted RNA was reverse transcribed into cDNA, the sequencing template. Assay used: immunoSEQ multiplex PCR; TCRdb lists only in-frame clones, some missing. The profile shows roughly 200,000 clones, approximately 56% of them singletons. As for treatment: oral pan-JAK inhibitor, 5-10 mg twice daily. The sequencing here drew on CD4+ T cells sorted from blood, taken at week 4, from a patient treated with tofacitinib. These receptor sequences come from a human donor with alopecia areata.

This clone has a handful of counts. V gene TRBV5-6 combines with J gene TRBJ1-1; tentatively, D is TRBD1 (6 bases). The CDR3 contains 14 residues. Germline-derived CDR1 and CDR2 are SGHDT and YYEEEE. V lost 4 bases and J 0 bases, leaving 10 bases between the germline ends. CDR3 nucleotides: TGTGCCAGCAGCGTGACAGGCATGAACACTGAAGCTTTCTTT. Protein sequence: CASSVTGMNTEAFF. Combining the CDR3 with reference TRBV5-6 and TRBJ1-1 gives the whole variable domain DAGVTQSPTHLIKTRGQQVTLRCSPKSGHDTVSWYQQALGQGPQFIFQYYEEEERQRGNFPDRFSGHQFPNYSSELNVNALLLGDSALYLCASSVTGMNTEAFFGQGTRLTVV.

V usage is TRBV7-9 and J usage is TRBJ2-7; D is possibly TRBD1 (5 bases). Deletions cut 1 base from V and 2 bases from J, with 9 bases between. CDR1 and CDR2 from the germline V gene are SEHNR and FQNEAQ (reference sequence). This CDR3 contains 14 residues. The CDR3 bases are TGTGCCAGCAGCTTAGAGGGGCCTCCCTACGAGCAGTACTTC. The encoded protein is CASSLEGPPYEQYF.

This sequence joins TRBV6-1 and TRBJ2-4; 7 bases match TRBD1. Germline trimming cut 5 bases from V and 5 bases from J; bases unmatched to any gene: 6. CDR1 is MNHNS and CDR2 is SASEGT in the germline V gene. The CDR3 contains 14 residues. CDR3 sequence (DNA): TGTGCCAGCAGTTTCGGGACAGATCAAAACATTCAGTACTTC. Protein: CASSFGTDQNIQYF.

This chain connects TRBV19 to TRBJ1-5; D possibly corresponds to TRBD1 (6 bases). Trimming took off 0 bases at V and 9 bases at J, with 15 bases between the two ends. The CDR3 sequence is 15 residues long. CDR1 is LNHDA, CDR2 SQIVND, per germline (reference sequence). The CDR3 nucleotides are TGTGCCAGTAGTATAGATCACAGGGTCTGGGGGCCCCAGCATTTT. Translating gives CASSIDHRVWGPQHF.

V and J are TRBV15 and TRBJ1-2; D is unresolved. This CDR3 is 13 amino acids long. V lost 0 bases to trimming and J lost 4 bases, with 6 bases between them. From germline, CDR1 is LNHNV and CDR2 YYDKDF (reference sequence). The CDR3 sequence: CATSRDLVYGYTF. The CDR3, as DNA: TGTGCCACCAGCAGAGATTTGGTCTATGGCTACACCTTC.

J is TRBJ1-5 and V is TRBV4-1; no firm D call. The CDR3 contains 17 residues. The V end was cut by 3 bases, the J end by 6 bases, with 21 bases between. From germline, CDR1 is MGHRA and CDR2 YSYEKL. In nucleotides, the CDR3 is TGCGCCAGCAGCCACAACCCTACGGATGCGGGGAGTCAGCCCCAGCATTTT. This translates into CASSHNPTDAGSQPQHF.

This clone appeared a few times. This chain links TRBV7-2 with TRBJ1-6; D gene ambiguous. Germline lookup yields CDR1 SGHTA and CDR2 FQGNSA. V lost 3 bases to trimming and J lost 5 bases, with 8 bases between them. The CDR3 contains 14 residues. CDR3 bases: TGTGCCAGCAGCTTTACGGAGGATAATTCACCCCTCCACTTT. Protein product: CASSFTEDNSPLHF. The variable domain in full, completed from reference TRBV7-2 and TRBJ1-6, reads GAGVSQSPSNKVTEKGKDVELRCDPISGHTALYWYRQSLGQGLEFLIYFQGNSAPDKSGLPSDRFSAERTGGSVSTLTIQRTQQEDSAVYLCASSFTEDNSPLHFGNGTRLTVT.

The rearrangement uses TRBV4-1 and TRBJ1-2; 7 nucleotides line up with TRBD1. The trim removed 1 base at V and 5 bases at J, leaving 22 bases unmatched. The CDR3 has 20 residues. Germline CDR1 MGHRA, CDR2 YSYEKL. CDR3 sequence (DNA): TGCGCCAGCAGCCAAGGGACGCTCCGGGACAGAAAGTTTTGGGCGTATGGCTACACCTTC. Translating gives CASSQGTLRDRKFWAYGYTF.

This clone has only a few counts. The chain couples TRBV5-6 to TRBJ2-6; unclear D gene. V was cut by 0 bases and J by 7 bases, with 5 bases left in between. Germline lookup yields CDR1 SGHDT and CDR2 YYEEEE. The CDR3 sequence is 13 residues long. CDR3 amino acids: CASSLDVANVLTF. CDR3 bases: TGTGCCAGCAGCTTGGACGTCGCCAACGTCCTGACTTTC.

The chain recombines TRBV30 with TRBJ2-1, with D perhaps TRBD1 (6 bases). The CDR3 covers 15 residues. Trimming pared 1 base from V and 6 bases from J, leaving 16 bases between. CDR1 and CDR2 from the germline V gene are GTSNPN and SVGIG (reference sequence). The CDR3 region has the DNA TGTGCCTGGAGTGACCAGGGGATTCGTATCAATGAGCAGTTCTTC. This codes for CAWSDQGIRINEQFF.

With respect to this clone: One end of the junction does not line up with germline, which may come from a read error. CDR3 sequence: CASSSLVGVSDF. CDR3 coding DNA: TGTGCCAGCAGTTCCCTGGTCGGCGTATCGGATTTT. This chain connects TRBV2 to TRBJ1-4; D gene unclear. The CDR3 loop spans 12 amino acids. Germline V gene sequence: CDR1 SNHLY, CDR2 FYNNEI. The full variable domain, its missing parts supplied by reference TRBV2 and TRBJ1-4, is EPEVTQTPSHQVTQMGQEVILRCVPISNHLYFYWYRQILGQKVEFLVSFYNNEISEKSEIFDDQFSVERPDGSNFTLKIRSTKLEDSAMYFCASSSLVGVSDFGSGTQLSVL.

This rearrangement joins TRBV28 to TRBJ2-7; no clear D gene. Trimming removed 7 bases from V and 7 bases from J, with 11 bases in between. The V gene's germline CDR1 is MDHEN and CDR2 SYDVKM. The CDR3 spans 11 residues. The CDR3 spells CASITGSEQYF. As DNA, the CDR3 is TGTGCCAGCATAACGGGTTCTGAGCAGTACTTC. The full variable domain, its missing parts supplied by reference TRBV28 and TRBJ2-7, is DVKVTQSSRYLVKRTGEKVFLECVQDMDHENMFWYRQDPGLGLRLIYFSYDVKMKEKGDIPEGYSVSREKKERFSLILESASTNQTSMYLCASITGSEQYFGPGTRLTVT.

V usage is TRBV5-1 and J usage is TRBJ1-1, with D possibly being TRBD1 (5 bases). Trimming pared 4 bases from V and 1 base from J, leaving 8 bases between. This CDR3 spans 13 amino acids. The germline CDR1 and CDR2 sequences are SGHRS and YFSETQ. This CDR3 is CASSRGQNTEAFF. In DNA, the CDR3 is TGCGCCAGCAGCCGTGGACAGAACACTGAAGCTTTCTTT.

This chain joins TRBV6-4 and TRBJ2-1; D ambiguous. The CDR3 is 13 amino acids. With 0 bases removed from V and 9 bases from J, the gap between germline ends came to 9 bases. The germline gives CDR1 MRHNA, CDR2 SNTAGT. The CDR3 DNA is TGTGCCAGCAGTGACTCTTACACCAGTGAGCAGTTCTTC. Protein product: CASSDSYTSEQFF.

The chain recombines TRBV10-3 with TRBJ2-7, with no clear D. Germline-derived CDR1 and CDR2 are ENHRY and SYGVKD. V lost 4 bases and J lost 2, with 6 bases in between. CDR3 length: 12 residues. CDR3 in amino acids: CAISGAAYEQYF. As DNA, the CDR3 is TGTGCCATCAGTGGGGCTGCCTACGAGCAGTACTTC.

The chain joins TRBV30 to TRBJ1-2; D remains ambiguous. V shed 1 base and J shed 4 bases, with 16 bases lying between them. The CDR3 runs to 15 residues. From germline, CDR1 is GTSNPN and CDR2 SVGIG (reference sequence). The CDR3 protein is CAWSAGRRSGYGYTF. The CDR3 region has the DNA TGTGCCTGGAGTGCGGGGAGGAGATCGGGCTATGGCTACACCTTC.

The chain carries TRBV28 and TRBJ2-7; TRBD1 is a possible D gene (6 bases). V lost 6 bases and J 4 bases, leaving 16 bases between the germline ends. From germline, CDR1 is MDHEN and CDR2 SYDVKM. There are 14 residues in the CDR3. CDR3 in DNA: TGTGCCAGCAGCCAAGGTGGGGGCCTTTACGAGCAGTACTTC. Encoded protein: CASSQGGGLYEQYF.

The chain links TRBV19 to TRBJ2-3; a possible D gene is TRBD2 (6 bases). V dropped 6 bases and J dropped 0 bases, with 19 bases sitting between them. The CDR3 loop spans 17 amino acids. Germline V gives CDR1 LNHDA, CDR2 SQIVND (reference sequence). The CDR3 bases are TGTGCCAGTAGGCCCCGGGGGACTCGAACTAGCACAGATACGCAGTATTTT. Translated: CASRPRGTRTSTDTQYF.

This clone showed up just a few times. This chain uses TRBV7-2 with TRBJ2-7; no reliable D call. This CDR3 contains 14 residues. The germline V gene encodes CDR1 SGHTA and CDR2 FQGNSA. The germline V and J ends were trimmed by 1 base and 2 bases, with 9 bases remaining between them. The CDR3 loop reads CASSLDGGPYEQYF. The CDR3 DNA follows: TGTGCCAGCAGCTTAGATGGCGGCCCCTACGAGCAGTACTTC.

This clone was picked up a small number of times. The CDR3 nucleotides are TGTGCCAGCAGTACCCCGCGGGTAGCCGATGAGCAGTTCTTC. It is translated as CASSTPRVADEQFF. This chain connects TRBV28 to TRBJ2-1; TRBD2 might be the D (5 bases). This CDR3 is 14 amino acids long. Germline V gene lookup returns CDR1 MDHEN and CDR2 SYDVKM. Deletions cut 5 bases from V and 8 bases from J, with 16 bases between.

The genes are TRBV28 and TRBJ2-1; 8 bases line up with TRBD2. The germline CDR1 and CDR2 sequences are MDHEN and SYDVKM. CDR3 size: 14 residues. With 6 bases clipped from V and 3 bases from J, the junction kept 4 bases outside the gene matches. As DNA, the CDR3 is TGTGCCAGCAGGACTAGCGCATTCTACAATGAGCAGTTCTTC. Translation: CASRTSAFYNEQFF.

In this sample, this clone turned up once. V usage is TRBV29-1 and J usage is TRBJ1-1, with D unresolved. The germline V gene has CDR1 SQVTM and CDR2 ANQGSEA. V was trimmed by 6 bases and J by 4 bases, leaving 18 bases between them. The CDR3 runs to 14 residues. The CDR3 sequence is CSVLKSPRGTEAFF. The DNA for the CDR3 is TGCAGCGTCCTGAAAAGCCCCCGGGGCACTGAAGCTTTCTTT.

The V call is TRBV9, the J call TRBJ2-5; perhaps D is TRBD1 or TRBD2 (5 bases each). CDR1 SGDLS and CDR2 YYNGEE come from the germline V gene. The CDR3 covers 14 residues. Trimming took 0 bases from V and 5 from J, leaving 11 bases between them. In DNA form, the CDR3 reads TGTGCCAGCAGCGTAGGGGTCGGGGCCGAGACCCAGTACTTC. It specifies CASSVGVGAETQYF.

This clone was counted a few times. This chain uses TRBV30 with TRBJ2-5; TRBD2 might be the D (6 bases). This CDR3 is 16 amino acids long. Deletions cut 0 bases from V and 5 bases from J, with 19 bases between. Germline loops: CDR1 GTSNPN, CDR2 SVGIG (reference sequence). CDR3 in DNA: TGTGCCTGGAGTGTACTTCTCGTCCGGGGGACCGAGACCCAGTACTTC. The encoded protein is CAWSVLLVRGTETQYF. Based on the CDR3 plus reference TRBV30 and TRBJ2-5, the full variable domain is SQTIHQWPATLVQPVGSPLSLECTVEGTSNPNLYWYRQAAGRGLQLLFYSVGIGQISSEVPQNLSASRPQDRQFILSSKKLLLSDSGFYLCAWSVLLVRGTETQYFGPGTRLLVL.

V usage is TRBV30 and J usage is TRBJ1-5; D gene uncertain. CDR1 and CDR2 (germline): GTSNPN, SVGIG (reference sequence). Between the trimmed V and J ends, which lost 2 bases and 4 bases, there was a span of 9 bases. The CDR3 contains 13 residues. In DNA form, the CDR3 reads TGTGCCTGGAGTCCAAATAGTAATCAGCCCCAGCATTTT. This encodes CAWSPNSNQPQHF.

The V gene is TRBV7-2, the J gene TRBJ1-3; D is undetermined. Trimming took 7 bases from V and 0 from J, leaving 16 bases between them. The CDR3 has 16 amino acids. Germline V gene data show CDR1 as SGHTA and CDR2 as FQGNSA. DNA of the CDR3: TGTGCCAGCACCCCTTGGGAGTTAAACTCTGGAAACACCATATATTTT. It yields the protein CASTPWELNSGNTIYF.

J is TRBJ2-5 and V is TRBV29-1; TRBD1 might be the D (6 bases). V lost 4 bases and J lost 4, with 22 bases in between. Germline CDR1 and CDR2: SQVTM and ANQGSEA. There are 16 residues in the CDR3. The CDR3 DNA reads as TGCAGCGTTGCTCGGACAACAGACAGGACGCGAGAGACCCAGTACTTC. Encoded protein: CSVARTTDRTRETQYF.

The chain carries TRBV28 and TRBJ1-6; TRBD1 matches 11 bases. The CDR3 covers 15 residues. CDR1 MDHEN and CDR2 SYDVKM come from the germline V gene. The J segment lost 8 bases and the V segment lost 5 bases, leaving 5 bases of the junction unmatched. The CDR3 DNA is TGTGCCAGCAGTCCGGGGACAGGGGGATATTCACCCCTCCACTTT. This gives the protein CASSPGTGGYSPLHF.